This T cell receptor (beta chain) was recorded in a study of post-analysis software for immune sequencing data (dated by TCRdb to about 2015). The study in broad terms: Recorded disease courses included relapsing-remitting, secondary progressive and progressive-relapsing multiple sclerosis, with some patients lacking subtype annotation. The patient repertoires were set against under 12 previously published healthy control repertoires from donors whose ages ranged from 6 to 25 years. A subset of samples was prepared in parallel using single-end sample barcoding, then pooled and co-amplified after Illumina adapter ligation. Study-level results and caveats: The multiple sclerosis patient group was slightly younger than the control group. Significantly lower normalized Chao1 diversity was found in multiple sclerosis patients than in controls, suggesting substantial peripheral T-cell clonal expansion. Direct clustering with F measure showed strong co-clustering of samples prepared in the same batch, prompting a batch-effect correction. Roughly 5 TRBV segments, including TRBV5-6, TRBV5-1 and TRBV20-1, were significantly more frequent in patients than controls.

The CDR3 has 14 amino acids, counting the end cysteine and phenylalanine. The entry retains the CDR3 DNA only, 42 bases that are in frame from base 1. The V and J ends are trimmed by 4 bases and 0 bases, leaving 7 bases between them. The germline V gene gives CDR1 as SGHDT and CDR2 as YYEEEE. Library preparation used PCR. TCRdb lists the instrument as Illumina HiSeq 2500. To reduce PCR and sequencing biases, unique molecular identifiers were incorporated into the TCR beta cDNA libraries. Per 1 to 10 million input T cells, approximately 500,000 cDNA molecules were obtained, such that each molecule approximated one T cell. The same protocol used for the earlier healthy control dataset was applied to prepare and sequence the patient libraries. Samples belonging to the same batch were prepared together, multiplexed and sequenced on a shared HiSeq lane. In the authors' own workflow: Raw barcoded reads were processed with MIGEC, discarding single-read molecular identifier groups before consensus assembly and CDR3 extraction. VDJtools was used for post-analysis of the clonotype tables, with diversity normalized by down-sampling every dataset to the smallest sample size. In repertoire overlap clustering, CDR3 amino acid sequences, but not nucleotide sequences, were matched to correct batch-related cross-sample contamination. TCRdb cleaned the public reads at Q25 with fastp, built clones with MiXCR and kept in-frame beta chains. CDR3 protein duplicates are merged, each entry listing the most common genes and DNA. None of the V and J calls come from the authors' own analysis; TCRdb made them. This sample gives hundreds of thousands of distinct CDR3 sequences in total; over 45% of them show up just once. Clones ranked in the top ten supply approximately 11% of the sample.

To demonstrate the VDJtools post-analysis software, TCR beta repertoires were profiled from the peripheral blood of about 14 young patients with multiple sclerosis. The multiple sclerosis patients were children and adolescents ranging in age from about 6 to 17 years. Comment on this clonotype: There is no known antigen for this receptor. Nothing much larger sits one base from this clone, and base qualities are not available.

Recombination linked TRBV5-6 to TRBJ1-4; perhaps TRBD1 is the D gene, with 5 bases matching. The sequence came from a girl aged 2 to 9 with multiple sclerosis. What was sequenced was blood. The CDR3 sequence is CASSPTATNEKLFF. The DNA sequence follows: TGTGCCAGCAGCCCGACAGCAACTAATGAAAAACTGTTTTTT.